These 5 T cell receptor beta chains came from one sample sequenced in a study of CD8+CD57+ T cells in acquired aplastic anemia. The use of genomic DNA as template underpinned the TCR beta VDJ and CDR3 profiling. TCRdb ran MiXCR on the reads and lists one entry per CDR3 protein. Of about 160,000 distinct CDR3 sequences listed, 71% are singletons. Patients chosen for sequencing had CD8+CD57+ cells that had expanded, as shown by flow cytometry. The sample comprised sorted CD4+, CD8+, or CD8+CD57+ T cells (not recorded which) from PBMCs. These receptors were collected from a human donor with aplastic anemia.

The V gene is TRBV20-1, the J gene TRBJ2-7; TRBD1 matches at 9 bases. The CDR3 extends over 15 amino acids. The germline V gene has CDR1 DFQATT and CDR2 SNEGSKA (reference sequence). The V and J ends lost 0 bases and 2 bases, in that order; junction bases with no gene match: 5. CDR3: CSAREGGTGTYEQYF. The CDR3, as DNA: TGCAGTGCTAGAGAGGGTGGGACAGGGACCTACGAGCAGTACTTC.

The chain links TRBV20-1 to TRBJ1-5; D not certain. This CDR3 has 14 residues. CDR1 DFQATT and CDR2 SNEGSKA come from the germline V gene (reference sequence). Trimming removed 1 base from V and 2 bases from J, with 9 bases in between. The DNA for the CDR3 is TGCAGTGCTAGAGGGGCAGGAGGCAATCAGCCCCAGCATTTT. This sequence encodes CSARGAGGNQPQHF.

V is TRBV19 and J is TRBJ2-5; TRBD1 might be the D (7 bases). V was clipped by 0 bases and J by 5 bases, with 16 bases between them. Per the germline V gene, CDR1 is LNHDA and CDR2 is SQIVND (reference sequence). The CDR3 covers 16 residues. The CDR3 loop reads CASSIDLSAGGETQYF. CDR3 sequence (DNA): TGTGCCAGTAGTATAGATCTATCGGCAGGGGGGGAGACCCAGTACTTC. Based on the CDR3 plus reference TRBV19 and TRBJ2-5, the full variable domain is DGGITQSPKYLFRKEGQNVTLSCEQNLNHDAMYWYRQDPGQGLRLIYYSQIVNDFQKGDIAEGYSVSREKKESFPLTVTSAQKNPTAFYLCASSIDLSAGGETQYFGPGTRLLVL.

The chain has TRBV11-2 and TRBJ1-6; no clear D. CDR3 length equals 15 residues. Trimming cost V 2 bases and J 7 bases, with 12 bases left between them. CDR1 is SGHAT, CDR2 FQNNGV, per germline. CDR3 residues: CASSLNSFDNSPLHF. The CDR3 bases are TGTGCCAGCAGCTTAAACAGTTTCGACAATTCACCCCTCCACTTT.

J is TRBJ1-5 and V is TRBV20-1, with a tentative D call TRBD1 (6 bases). Between the trimmed V and J ends, which lost 0 bases and 4 bases, there was a span of 7 bases. CDR1 DFQATT and CDR2 SNEGSKA come from the germline V gene (reference sequence). The CDR3 has 13 amino acids. CDR3 bases: TGCAGTGCTAGAGAGGACAGAAATCAGCCCCAGCATTTT. This codes for CSAREDRNQPQHF.